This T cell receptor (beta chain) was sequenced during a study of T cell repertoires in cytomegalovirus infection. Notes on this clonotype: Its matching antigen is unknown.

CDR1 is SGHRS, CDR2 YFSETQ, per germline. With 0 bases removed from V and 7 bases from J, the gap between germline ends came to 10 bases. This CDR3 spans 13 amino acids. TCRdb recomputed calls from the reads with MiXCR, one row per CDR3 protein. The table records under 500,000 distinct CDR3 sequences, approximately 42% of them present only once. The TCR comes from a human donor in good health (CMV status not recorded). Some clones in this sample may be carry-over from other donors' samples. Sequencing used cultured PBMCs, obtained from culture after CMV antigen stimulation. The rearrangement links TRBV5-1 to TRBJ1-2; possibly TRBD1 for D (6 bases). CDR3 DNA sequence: TGCGCCAGCAGCTTGGAGGGACAAACTGGCTACACCTTC. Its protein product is CASSLEGQTGYTF.